The next 27 T cell receptor beta chains were all read from a single sample in a study of follicular helper T cells after annual influenza vaccination. The protocol was immunoSEQ multiplex PCR, while the TCRdb copy is restricted to in-frame clones and leaves out a portion. The sample holds under 15,000 clones; around 82% are singletons and the top ten take 0.4% to 0.55%. Stated time point: 2014-2015 season, pre-vaccination. The sequences come from CXCR5- memory CD4+ T cells sorted from blood, collected on the day of influenza vaccination. All receptors come from an adult who received the influenza vaccine.

This chain uses TRBV7-2 with TRBJ2-7; TRBD2 might be the D (6 bases). In germline, CDR1 is SGHTA, CDR2 FQGNSA. The ends were cut back, 0 bases at V and 0 bases at J, with 15 bases in the middle. The CDR3 runs 17 residues. The CDR3: CASSLAGWAGSSYEQYF. CDR3 nucleotide sequence: TGTGCCAGCAGCTTAGCGGGGTGGGCGGGGTCCTCCTACGAGCAGTACTTC.

The chain joins TRBV2 to TRBJ2-5; 7 bases align to TRBD2. The ends lost 8 bases at V and 5 bases at J; junction bases unmatched: 5. CDR3 size: 12 residues. Germline values: CDR1 SNHLY, CDR2 FYNNEI. CDR3 sequence (DNA): TGTGCCAGCGGCAGGGAGGGGGAGACCCAGTACTTC. This gives the protein CASGREGETQYF. Full variable domain (remainder filled in from reference TRBV2 and TRBJ2-5): EPEVTQTPSHQVTQMGQEVILRCVPISNHLYFYWYRQILGQKVEFLVSFYNNEISEKSEIFDDQFSVERPDGSNFTLKIRSTKLEDSAMYFCASGREGETQYFGPGTRLLVL.

The chain combines TRBV2 with TRBJ2-6, with unresolved D. The CDR3 consists of 14 residues. From germline, CDR1 is SNHLY and CDR2 FYNNEI. Trimming took off 8 bases at V and 4 bases at J, with 12 bases between the two ends. The DNA of the CDR3 is TGTGCCAGCGATGCCCAGACGGGGGCCAACGTCCTGACTTTC. As protein: CASDAQTGANVLTF. The complete variable domain, with remaining parts taken from reference TRBV2 and TRBJ2-6, reads EPEVTQTPSHQVTQMGQEVILRCVPISNHLYFYWYRQILGQKVEFLVSFYNNEISEKSEIFDDQFSVERPDGSNFTLKIRSTKLEDSAMYFCASDAQTGANVLTFGAGSRLTVL.

This clone is a singleton in its sample. The V gene is TRBV9, the J gene TRBJ2-1, with a tentative D call TRBD2 (6 bases). CDR3 length: 16 amino acids. V lost 0 bases, J lost 8 bases, and 18 bases lay in between. Per germline, CDR1 SGDLS and CDR2 YYNGEE. The CDR3 protein is CASSVASQGDFYEQFF. CDR3 DNA: TGTGCCAGCAGCGTAGCTAGTCAAGGGGACTTCTATGAGCAGTTCTTC.

This clone has just a few counts. The chain combines TRBV7-9 with TRBJ2-1, with 7 bases lining up with TRBD2. Germline-derived CDR1 and CDR2 are SEHNR and FQNEAQ (reference sequence). Trimming cost V 5 bases and J 12 bases; bases outside gene matches: 4. The CDR3 loop spans 11 amino acids. The CDR3 DNA sequence: TGTGCCAGCAGCCCTGGGACTATGCAGTTCTTC. This codes for CASSPGTMQFF.

The rearrangement links TRBV7-2 to TRBJ1-2; D uncertain. The CDR3 consists of 15 residues. Germline V lookup: CDR1 SGHTA, CDR2 FQGNSA. Trimming stripped 1 base from V and 2 bases from J, with 11 bases between. The CDR3 spells CASSLGTGINYGYTF. In DNA, the CDR3 is TGTGCCAGCAGCTTAGGGACGGGGATAAACTATGGCTACACCTTC.

The rearrangement links TRBV25-1 to TRBJ2-5; 9 bases fit TRBD1. The germline V gene encodes CDR1 MGHDK and CDR2 SYGVNS. The CDR3 consists of 14 residues. V was pared by 7 bases and J by 2 bases, with 5 bases of the junction left unmatched. This CDR3 reads CASIGTGFQETQYF. The CDR3 DNA sequence: TGTGCCAGCATCGGGACAGGGTTTCAAGAGACCCAGTACTTC.

The chain joins TRBV7-9 to TRBJ2-1; D tentatively fits TRBD1 or TRBD2 (5 bases each). In germline, CDR1 is SEHNR, CDR2 FQNEAQ (reference sequence). The CDR3 is 16 amino acids. V was trimmed by 1 base and J by 6 bases, leaving 16 bases between them. The CDR3: CASSLEWGRKINEQFF. CDR3 nucleotide sequence: TGTGCCAGCAGCTTAGAATGGGGACGTAAAATCAATGAGCAGTTCTTC. Looking up the rest from reference TRBV7-9 and TRBJ2-1 gives the full variable domain: DTGVSQNPRHKITKRGQNVTFRCDPISEHNRLYWYRQTLGQGPEFLTYFQNEAQLEKSRLLSDRFSAERPKGSFSTLEIQRTEQGDSAMYLCASSLEWGRKINEQFFGPGTRLTVL.

The rearrangement links TRBV6-6 to TRBJ2-7; D remains unclear. CDR3 length: 13 residues. Between the trimmed V and J ends, which lost 2 bases and 1 base, there was a span of 6 bases. CDR1 and CDR2 (germline): MNHNY, SVGAGI (reference sequence). CDR3 residues: CASSYRVSYEQYF. CDR3 DNA: TGTGCCAGCAGTTACCGGGTATCCTACGAGCAGTACTTC.

V gene TRBV11-3 combines with J gene TRBJ2-3; 9 bases fit TRBD2. The trim removed 5 bases at V and 4 bases at J, leaving 13 bases unmatched. This CDR3 is built from 17 residues. CDR1 and CDR2 from the germline V gene are SGHNT and YENEEA. DNA of the CDR3: TGTGCCAGCAGCGCCCGGTATAGCGGGGGTGGCGCAGATACGCAGTATTTT. Protein: CASSARYSGGGADTQYF.

CDR3 sequence reads: CASSEINPLSGNTIYF. The CDR3 bases are TGTGCCAGCAGTGAAATCAACCCTCTCTCTGGAAACACCATATATTTT. This chain joins TRBV6-1 and TRBJ1-3; no clear D gene. The V end lost 2 bases, the J end lost 0 bases, and 11 bases lay between the germline ends. The CDR3 has 16 residues. Germline CDR1 MNHNS, CDR2 SASEGT.

The chain combines TRBV6-5 with TRBJ1-5, with D unresolved. This CDR3 spans 15 amino acids. Germline V gene sequence: CDR1 MNHEY, CDR2 SVGAGI. Trimming removed 2 bases from V and 0 bases from J, with 8 bases in between. CDR3 sequence (DNA): TGTGCCAGCAGTTACCCCCGGGTTAGCAATCAGCCCCAGCATTTT. Translating gives CASSYPRVSNQPQHF.

A word on this clone: The junction differs from germline at one of its ends, possibly a read error. CDR3 in DNA: TGTGCCAGCTCACCATTGGGACAGGGGTCTCACTTC. It translates to CASSPLGQGSHF. The chain recombines TRBV18 with TRBJ2-5; TRBD1 matches at 10 bases. CDR3 length: 12 amino acids. CDR1 KGHSH and CDR2 LQKENI come from the germline V gene.

V gene TRBV7-2 combines with J gene TRBJ1-2; TRBD1 might be the D (6 bases). V was trimmed by 3 bases and J by 3 bases, leaving 11 bases between them. Per germline, CDR1 SGHTA and CDR2 FQGNSA. The CDR3 is 14 amino acids. This chain's CDR3 is CASSFPGGYYGYTF. CDR3 sequence (DNA): TGTGCCAGCAGCTTTCCCGGGGGCTACTATGGCTACACCTTC.

The chain joins TRBV7-2 to TRBJ1-2; D not resolved. The CDR3 contains 11 residues. Germline V gives CDR1 SGHTA, CDR2 FQGNSA. Trimming took off 4 bases at V and 5 bases at J, with 5 bases between the two ends. The CDR3 DNA follows: TGTGCCAGCAGCTCACAATATGGCTACACCTTC. Translating it yields CASSSQYGYTF. Drawing the rest from reference TRBV7-2 and TRBJ1-2, the complete variable domain is GAGVSQSPSNKVTEKGKDVELRCDPISGHTALYWYRQSLGQGLEFLIYFQGNSAPDKSGLPSDRFSAERTGGSVSTLTIQRTQQEDSAVYLCASSSQYGYTFGSGTRLTVV.

The chain is built from TRBV19 and TRBJ1-2, with D tentatively TRBD1 (6 bases). This CDR3 has 15 residues. CDR1 and CDR2 (germline): LNHDA, SQIVND (reference sequence). V shed 5 bases and J shed 2 bases, with 15 bases lying between them. CDR3 nucleotides: TGTGCCAGTAGTCCGGAACAGGGAGTGAACTATGGCTACACCTTC. As protein: CASSPEQGVNYGYTF.

This clone was detected a few times. V and J are TRBV2 and TRBJ1-5; D remains ambiguous. This CDR3 comprises 14 residues. V was cut by 4 bases and J by 0 bases, with 7 bases left in between. The germline CDR1 and CDR2 sequences are SNHLY and FYNNEI. CDR3 bases: TGTGCCAGCAGTGCGAGTATTAGCAATCAGCCCCAGCATTTT. This translates into CASSASISNQPQHF.

The V call is TRBV5-6, the J call TRBJ2-6; D possibly matches TRBD1 or TRBD2 (5 bases each). This CDR3 is built from 16 residues. CDR1 and CDR2 from the germline V gene are SGHDT and YYEEEE. V shed 3 bases and J shed 2 bases, with 12 bases lying between them. The CDR3 region is CASSSSGTPGANVLTF. In nucleotides, the CDR3 is TGTGCCAGCAGCTCTTCTGGGACCCCTGGGGCCAACGTCCTGACTTTC.

The chain uses TRBV4-3 and TRBJ2-3, with 12 bases matching TRBD1. J was trimmed by 4 bases and V by 0 bases; bases with no gene match: 11. The CDR3 extends over 19 amino acids. The germline V gene encodes CDR1 LGHNA and CDR2 YSLEER. CDR3 region: CASSQDGYGGQGAADTQYF. Written as DNA, the CDR3 is TGCGCCAGCAGCCAAGATGGGTACGGGGGACAGGGGGCCGCAGATACGCAGTATTTT.

This rearrangement joins TRBV6-1 to TRBJ2-5; D is unclear. This CDR3 has 13 amino acids. V was pared by 3 bases and J by 0 bases, with 5 bases between. Germline-derived CDR1 and CDR2 are MNHNS and SASEGT. CDR3 in amino acids: CASSDGNQETQYF. In nucleotides, the CDR3 is TGTGCCAGCAGTGACGGCAACCAAGAGACCCAGTACTTC.

The chain carries TRBV18 and TRBJ1-2; D gene unclear. This CDR3 is 14 amino acids long. V was clipped by 3 bases and J by 2 bases, with 10 bases between them. The germline gives CDR1 KGHSH, CDR2 LQKENI. The CDR3 DNA follows: TGTGCCAGCTCACCTCAACAGCAAAACTATGGCTACACCTTC. Amino acid sequence: CASSPQQQNYGYTF.

V gene TRBV27 combines with J gene TRBJ1-2; 7 bases agree with TRBD1. The CDR3 has 12 residues. Germline-derived CDR1 and CDR2 are MNHEY and SMNVEV (reference sequence). The V and J ends lost 4 bases and 4 bases, in that order; junction bases with no gene match: 0. CDR3 sequence (DNA): TGTGCCAGCAGTTCAGGGGGCTATGGCTACACCTTC. Translation: CASSSGGYGYTF.

This clone is a singleton in its sample. This chain connects TRBV19 to TRBJ2-1; no reliable D call. The CDR3 totals 15 residues. Germline V CDR1 and CDR2: LNHDA, SQIVND (reference sequence). V was trimmed by 4 bases and J by 9 bases, leaving 19 bases between them. CDR3: CASSSQNSKGREQFF. The CDR3 coding sequence is TGTGCCAGTAGTAGTCAAAATAGCAAGGGCCGTGAGCAGTTCTTC.

The V and J genes are TRBV7-9 and TRBJ2-1, with 7 bases identical to TRBD2. The CDR3 is 16 residues long. Germline CDR1 SEHNR, CDR2 FQNEAQ (reference sequence). The J segment lost 8 bases and the V segment lost 6 bases, leaving 16 bases of the junction unmatched. The CDR3 nucleotides are TGTGCCAGCAGACCCGGGAGGAGTATCCATCCAGATGAGCAGTTCTTC. The encoded protein is CASRPGRSIHPDEQFF. The whole variable domain, filled in from reference TRBV7-9 and TRBJ2-1, reads DTGVSQNPRHKITKRGQNVTFRCDPISEHNRLYWYRQTLGQGPEFLTYFQNEAQLEKSRLLSDRFSAERPKGSFSTLEIQRTEQGDSAMYLCASRPGRSIHPDEQFFGPGTRLTVL.

The genes are TRBV7-9 and TRBJ2-3; D is unclear. Trimming left V 7 bases short and J 5 bases short, with 16 bases between. Germline values: CDR1 SEHNR, CDR2 FQNEAQ (reference sequence). This CDR3 comprises 14 residues. The CDR3 DNA is TGTGCCAGCATTCCTCTAACGAGGCAAGATACGCAGTATTTT. Its protein is CASIPLTRQDTQYF.

CDR3: CASRTGMLSPLHF. Written as DNA, the CDR3 is TGTGCCAGTAGAACAGGGATGCTGTCACCCCTCCACTTT. The rearrangement joins TRBV19 to TRBJ1-6, with a possible D match to TRBD1 (6 bases). The V gene's germline CDR1 is LNHDA and CDR2 SQIVND (reference sequence). Trimming took 6 bases from V and 10 from J, leaving 13 bases between them. The CDR3 extends over 13 amino acids.

The V gene is TRBV9, the J gene TRBJ2-3; D might be TRBD2 (5 bases). Trimming took 0 bases from V and 0 from J, leaving 11 bases between them. The CDR3 is made up of 16 amino acids. The germline V gene encodes CDR1 SGDLS and CDR2 YYNGEE. CDR3 bases: TGTGCCAGCAGCGTAGGAGCGGAAACTAGCACAGATACGCAGTATTTT. It specifies CASSVGAETSTDTQYF.